These 8 T cell receptor beta chains were all obtained from the same sample, sequenced in a study of vaccination effects on CD4 cells after COVID-19. These receptors have no identified antigens. After less than twelve days in culture, the CD4+ T cells were isolated. Each participant was given two doses of one vaccine (BNT162b2 or mRNA-1273). TCRdb keeps only in-frame clones here, not all; method: immunoSEQ multiplex PCR. The data contain 40,000 or so clones, more than 65% of them singletons. The sequenced sample was CD4+ T cells from PBMCs cultured without peptide, obtained after COVID-19 vaccination. Receptors originate from a human donor who received a COVID-19 vaccine.

This clone was detected only a few times. V usage is TRBV5-1 and J usage is TRBJ2-5; 7 bases agree with TRBD1. This CDR3 has 14 amino acids. V was clipped by 3 bases and J by 2 bases; unmatched bases: 4. Germline assignment: CDR1 SGHRS and CDR2 YFSETQ. CDR3 DNA sequence: TGCGCCAGCAGCTGGGACAGCGCTCAAGAGACCCAGTACTTC. This sequence encodes CASSWDSAQETQYF. Combining the CDR3 with reference TRBV5-1 and TRBJ2-5 gives the whole variable domain KAGVTQTPRYLIKTRGQQVTLSCSPISGHRSVSWYQQTPGQGLQFLFEYFSETQRNKGNFPGRFSGRQFSNSRSEMNVSTLELGDSALYLCASSWDSAQETQYFGPGTRLLVL.

The chain couples TRBV19 to TRBJ2-1, with a tentative D call TRBD1 (7 bases). This CDR3 has 14 residues. Trimming shortened V by 2 bases and J by 5 bases, and 10 bases separated the two germline ends. Germline lookup yields CDR1 LNHDA and CDR2 SQIVND (reference sequence). In nucleotides, the CDR3 is TGTGCCAGTAGTATACAGGGGGGCCACAATGAGCAGTTCTTC. It translates to CASSIQGGHNEQFF.

The chain combines TRBV6-5 with TRBJ1-5; 7 bases map to TRBD1. CDR1 MNHEY and CDR2 SVGAGI come from the germline V gene. The CDR3 is 14 residues long. Losses at the gene ends were 8 bases for V and 3 bases for J; bases not matched to a gene: 7. The CDR3, as DNA: TGTGCCAGCGGCCTAACAGGGGACAATCAGCCCCAGCATTTT. It translates to CASGLTGDNQPQHF.

The rearrangement links TRBV15 to TRBJ1-2; 8 nucleotides match TRBD1. The CDR3 is 15 amino acids. CDR1 LNHNV and CDR2 YYDKDF come from the germline V gene (reference sequence). Losses at the gene ends were 4 bases for V and 4 bases for J; bases not matched to a gene: 8. In DNA form, the CDR3 reads TGTGCCACCAGCAAAGACAGGGGCCAGAGCTATGGCTACACCTTC. Its protein product is CATSKDRGQSYGYTF.

CDR3 sequence: CASLPSTGDTQYF. The CDR3 DNA reads as TGTGCCAGCCTTCCTTCAACAGGGGATACGCAGTATTTT. The chain joins TRBV6-6 to TRBJ2-3; D perhaps matches TRBD1 (6 bases). The ends were cut back, 8 bases at V and 6 bases at J, with 15 bases in the middle. CDR1 MNHNY and CDR2 SVGAGI come from the germline V gene (reference sequence). CDR3 size: 13 residues.

The V gene is TRBV7-2, the J gene TRBJ1-5, with TRBD1 identical over 7 bases. Trimming cost V 1 base and J 8 bases; bases outside gene matches: 5. The CDR3 has 14 amino acids. Germline CDR1 and CDR2: SGHTA and FQGNSA. The CDR3 is CASSLEGGAKPQHF. The CDR3, as DNA: TGTGCCAGCAGCTTAGAAGGGGGCGCGAAGCCCCAGCATTTT.

In regard to this clone: Other DNA sequences of this sample code for an identical CDR3. The rearrangement uses TRBV29-1 and TRBJ1-1; D is unclear. Germline V CDR1 and CDR2: SQVTM, ANQGSEA. Trimming removed 3 bases from V and 0 bases from J, with 8 bases in between. CDR3 size: 13 residues. This CDR3 reads CSVEVSMNTEAFF. The CDR3 nucleotides read TGCAGCGTTGAGGTCAGCATGAACACTGAAGCTTTCTTT.

This clone showed up just a few times. The chain employs TRBV5-1 and TRBJ2-7, with D tentatively TRBD2 (5 bases). The ends were cut back, 6 bases at V and 2 bases at J, with 12 bases in the middle. The CDR3 totals 13 residues. CDR1 is SGHRS, CDR2 YFSETQ, per germline. This CDR3 is CASKMSGTYEQYF. The CDR3 bases are TGCGCCAGCAAAATGAGCGGTACCTACGAGCAGTACTTC.